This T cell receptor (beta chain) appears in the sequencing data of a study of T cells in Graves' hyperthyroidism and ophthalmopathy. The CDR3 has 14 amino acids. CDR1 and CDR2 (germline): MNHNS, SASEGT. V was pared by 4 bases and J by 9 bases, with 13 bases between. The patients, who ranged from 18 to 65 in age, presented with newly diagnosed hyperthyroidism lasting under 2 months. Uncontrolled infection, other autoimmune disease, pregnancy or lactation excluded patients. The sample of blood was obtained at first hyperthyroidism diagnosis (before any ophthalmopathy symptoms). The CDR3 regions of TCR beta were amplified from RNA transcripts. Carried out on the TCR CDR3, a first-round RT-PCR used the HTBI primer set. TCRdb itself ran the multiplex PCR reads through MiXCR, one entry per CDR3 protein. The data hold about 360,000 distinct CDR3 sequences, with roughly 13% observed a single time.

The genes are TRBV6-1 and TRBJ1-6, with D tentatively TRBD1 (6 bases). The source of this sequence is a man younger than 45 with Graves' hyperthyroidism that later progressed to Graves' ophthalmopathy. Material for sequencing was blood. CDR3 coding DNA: TGTGCCAGCAGTGCCCTCGGGACATCTTCACCCCTCCACTTT. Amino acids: CASSALGTSSPLHF.